The next 8 T cell receptor beta chains were all read from a single sample in a study of blood T cell repertoires in COVID-19 (dated by TCRdb to the early 2020s). The library was built by means of the immunoSEQ multiplex PCR assay. The table comes from immuneACCESS by way of TCRdb, which keeps in-frame sequences with V and J called. Part of the clones is missing from these tables; in studies checked, under half for an unresolved V gene and the rest for unknown reasons. Within this sample are 200,000 to 250,000 clones, with around nine tenths of them counted one time only. 10% to 12% of the sample rests with the top ten. Sample: PBMCs or T cells enriched from blood (not recorded which). Receptors originate from a man younger than 45 who had recovered from COVID-19.

In this sample, this clone turned up a few times. The chain recombines TRBV27 with TRBJ2-1; D is unresolved. CDR3 size: 14 residues. Trimming left V 5 bases short and J 1 base short, with 9 bases between. The germline V gene has CDR1 MNHEY and CDR2 SMNVEV (reference sequence). The CDR3 DNA sequence: TGTGCCAGCAGTCCCCCATCATCCTACAATGAGCAGTTCTTC. Encoded protein: CASSPPSSYNEQFF.

The genes are TRBV6-5 and TRBJ2-1; the D gene is possibly TRBD1 (6 bases). Germline V gene lookup returns CDR1 MNHEY and CDR2 SVGAGI. This CDR3 contains 15 residues. The ends were cut back, 10 bases at V and 2 bases at J, with 18 bases in the middle. DNA of the CDR3: TGTGCCACCCACCCCGGGACAATAACCTACAATGAGCAGTTCTTC. It is translated as CATHPGTITYNEQFF.

The J gene is TRBJ2-4, the V gene TRBV3-1 (or the pseudogene TRBV3-2); 9 nucleotides align to TRBD1. The CDR3 sequence is 14 residues long. Germline V gene lookup returns CDR1 LGHDT and CDR2 YNNKEL (reference sequence). The junction had 2 bases not matched to a gene; V was cut back by 3 bases and J by 5 bases. CDR3 in amino acids: CASSHRTGENIQYF. CDR3 DNA: TGTGCCAGCAGCCACCGGACAGGGGAAAACATTCAGTACTTC.

The chain uses TRBV5-6 and TRBJ1-5; TRBD1 matches 8 bases. The germline gives CDR1 SGHDT, CDR2 YYEEEE. The length of the CDR3 is 15 residues. V lost 3 bases and J lost 6; bases outside the gene matches: 8. CDR3 bases: TGTGCCAGCAGCTATCGGGACAGGAAATCTCAGCCCCAGCATTTT. Protein product: CASSYRDRKSQPQHF. Complete variable domain (other parts from reference TRBV5-6 and TRBJ1-5): DAGVTQSPTHLIKTRGQQVTLRCSPKSGHDTVSWYQQALGQGPQFIFQYYEEEERQRGNFPDRFSGHQFPNYSSELNVNALLLGDSALYLCASSYRDRKSQPQHFGDGTRLSIL.

The chain combines TRBV18 with TRBJ1-2, with no clear D. Trimming shortened V by 5 bases and J by 0 bases, and 4 bases separated the two germline ends. Germline V gene data show CDR1 as KGHSH and CDR2 as LQKENI. The CDR3 has 12 residues. Here the CDR3 DNA reads TGTGCCAGCTCAGGGCCTAACTATGGCTACACCTTC. This sequence encodes CASSGPNYGYTF.

This clone showed up just a few times. This chain connects TRBV6-5 to TRBJ2-7, with TRBD2 identical over 10 bases. CDR3 length: 14 amino acids. Germline loops: CDR1 MNHEY, CDR2 SVGAGI. V was pared by 8 bases and J by 6 bases, with 10 bases of the junction left unmatched. CDR3 sequence: CASGLGTSALEQYF. CDR3 bases: TGTGCCAGCGGACTGGGGACTAGCGCCCTCGAGCAGTACTTC.

The gene calls are TRBV29-1 and TRBJ1-2, with 9 bases identical to TRBD1. Trimming cost V 3 bases and J 4 bases; bases outside gene matches: 6. This CDR3 contains 14 residues. The germline gives CDR1 SQVTM, CDR2 ANQGSEA. The CDR3 DNA is TGCAGCGTTGAGGGGGACAGGGAATTCTATGGCTACACCTTC. Protein sequence: CSVEGDREFYGYTF.

The chain combines TRBV28 with TRBJ2-1; maybe TRBD1 (6 bases). In germline, CDR1 is MDHEN, CDR2 SYDVKM. This CDR3 is built from 10 residues. The V and J ends lost 10 bases and 13 bases respectively, with 14 bases between them. CDR3 coding DNA: TGTGCCACCTTTGCACAGGGTCAGTTCTTC. Protein product: CATFAQGQFF.